Reported below is one TCR beta chain. Its antigen remains unidentified. The treatment here: oral pan-JAK inhibitor, 5-10 mg twice daily. Between the trimmed V and J ends, which lost 4 bases and 3 bases, there was a span of 9 bases. CDR1 and CDR2 from the germline V gene are SQVTM and ANQGSEA. This CDR3 has 12 amino acids. This entry comes from a study of CD8+ T cells in alopecia areata. Study background: Administration of oral tofacitinib to treated patients was at 5 to 10 mg twice daily. Among treated patients, severity was scored by affected scalp area percentage. General study findings and limits: Sharing of TCR sequences between patients (possibly for HLA-related reasons) was less clear than in mice. Lesional tissue from the scalp (especially in alopecia totalis/universalis) showed higher clonality than normal scalp.

Isolated RNA was reverse transcribed into cDNA used as the sequencing template. TCRdb's copy holds only in-frame clones and misses some; the assay was immunoSEQ multiplex PCR. This sample has about 160,000 clones, with roughly 65% found just once. The TCR sequence derives from a human donor with alopecia areata. The genes are TRBV29-1 and TRBJ1-1; TRBD1 might be the D (6 bases). Here the sequenced sample was CD4+ T cells sorted from blood, taken at week 4, from a patient treated with tofacitinib. The CDR3 sequence: CSVGWTDTEAFF. Here the CDR3 DNA reads TGCAGCGTTGGATGGACAGACACTGAAGCTTTCTTT. Full variable domain (missing parts from reference TRBV29-1 and TRBJ1-1): SAVISQKPSRDICQRGTSLTIQCQVDSQVTMMFWYRQQPGQSLTLIATANQGSEATYESGFVIDKFPISRPNLTFSTLTVSNMSPEDSSIYLCSVGWTDTEAFFGQGTRLTVV.